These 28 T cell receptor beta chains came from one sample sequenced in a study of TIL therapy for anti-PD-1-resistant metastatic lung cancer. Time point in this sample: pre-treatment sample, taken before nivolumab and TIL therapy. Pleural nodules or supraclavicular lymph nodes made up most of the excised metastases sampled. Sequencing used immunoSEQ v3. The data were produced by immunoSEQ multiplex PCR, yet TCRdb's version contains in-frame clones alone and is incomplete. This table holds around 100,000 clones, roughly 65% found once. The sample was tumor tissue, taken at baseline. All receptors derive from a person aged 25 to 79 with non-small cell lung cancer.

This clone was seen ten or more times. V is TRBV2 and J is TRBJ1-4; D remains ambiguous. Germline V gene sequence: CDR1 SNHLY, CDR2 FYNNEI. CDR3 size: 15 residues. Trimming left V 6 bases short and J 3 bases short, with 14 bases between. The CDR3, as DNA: TGTGCCAGCAGCTCAGAGATTCGGGCTAATGAAAAACTGTTTTTT. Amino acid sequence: CASSSEIRANEKLFF.

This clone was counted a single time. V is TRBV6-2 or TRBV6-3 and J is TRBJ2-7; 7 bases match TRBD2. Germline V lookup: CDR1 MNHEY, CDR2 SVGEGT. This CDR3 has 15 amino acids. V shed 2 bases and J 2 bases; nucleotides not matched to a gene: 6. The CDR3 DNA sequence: TGTGCCAGCAGTTACGGTGCGGGAGTTACCTACGAGCAGTACTTC. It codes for CASSYGAGVTYEQYF.

The chain's CDR3 is CASTGTSRAETQYF. Here the CDR3 DNA reads TGTGCCAGCACCGGGACTAGCCGGGCAGAGACCCAGTACTTC. The chain has TRBV28 and TRBJ2-5, with 9 nucleotides matching TRBD2. This CDR3 contains 14 residues. The V gene end was trimmed by 7 bases and the J gene end by 4 bases; junction bases not matched to a gene: 7. In germline, CDR1 is MDHEN, CDR2 SYDVKM.

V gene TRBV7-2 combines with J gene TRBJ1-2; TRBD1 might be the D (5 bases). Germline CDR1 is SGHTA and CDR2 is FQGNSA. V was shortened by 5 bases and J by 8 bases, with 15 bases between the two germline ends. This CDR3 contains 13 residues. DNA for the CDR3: TGTGCCAGCAGCAATGCCCCAGGGCAGGGCTACACCTTC. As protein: CASSNAPGQGYTF. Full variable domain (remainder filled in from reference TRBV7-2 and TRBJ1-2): GAGVSQSPSNKVTEKGKDVELRCDPISGHTALYWYRQSLGQGLEFLIYFQGNSAPDKSGLPSDRFSAERTGGSVSTLTIQRTQQEDSAVYLCASSNAPGQGYTFGSGTRLTVV.

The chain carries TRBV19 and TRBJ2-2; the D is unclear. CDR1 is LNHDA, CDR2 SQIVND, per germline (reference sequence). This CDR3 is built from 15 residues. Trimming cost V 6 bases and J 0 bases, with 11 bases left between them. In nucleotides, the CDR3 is TGTGCCAGTAGCCTAAGGGCCACGAACACCGGGGAGCTGTTTTTT. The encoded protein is CASSLRATNTGELFF.

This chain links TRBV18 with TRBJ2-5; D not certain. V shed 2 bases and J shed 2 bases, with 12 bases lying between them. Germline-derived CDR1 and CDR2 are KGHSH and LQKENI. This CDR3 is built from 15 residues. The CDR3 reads CASSPSIQSQETQYF. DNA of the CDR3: TGTGCCAGCTCACCATCGATTCAGAGTCAAGAGACCCAGTACTTC.

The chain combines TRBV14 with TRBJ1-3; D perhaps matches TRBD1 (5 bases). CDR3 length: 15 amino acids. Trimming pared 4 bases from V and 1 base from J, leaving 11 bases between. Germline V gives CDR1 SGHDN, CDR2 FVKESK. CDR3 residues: CASSPPGGSGNTIYF. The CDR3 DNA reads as TGTGCCAGCAGCCCCCCCGGGGGGTCTGGAAACACCATATATTTT.

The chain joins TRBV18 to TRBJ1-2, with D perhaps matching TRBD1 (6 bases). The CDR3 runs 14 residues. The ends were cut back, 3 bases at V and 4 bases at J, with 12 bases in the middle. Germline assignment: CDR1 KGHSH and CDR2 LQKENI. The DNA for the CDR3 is TGTGCCAGCTCACCCAGGACAGAAACCTATGGCTACACCTTC. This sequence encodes CASSPRTETYGYTF.

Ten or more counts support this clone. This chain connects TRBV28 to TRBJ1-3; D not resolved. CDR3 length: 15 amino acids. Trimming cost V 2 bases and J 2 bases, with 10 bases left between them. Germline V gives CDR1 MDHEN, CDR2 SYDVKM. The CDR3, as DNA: TGTGCCAGCAGTTTAACGGCCATCCCTGGAAACACCATATATTTT. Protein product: CASSLTAIPGNTIYF.

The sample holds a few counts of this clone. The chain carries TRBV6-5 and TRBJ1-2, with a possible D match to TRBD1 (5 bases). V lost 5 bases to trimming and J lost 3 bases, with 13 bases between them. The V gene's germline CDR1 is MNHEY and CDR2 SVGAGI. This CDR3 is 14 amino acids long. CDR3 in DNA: TGTGCCAGCAGTCCGTCGCGGGGCCACTATGGCTACACCTTC. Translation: CASSPSRGHYGYTF.

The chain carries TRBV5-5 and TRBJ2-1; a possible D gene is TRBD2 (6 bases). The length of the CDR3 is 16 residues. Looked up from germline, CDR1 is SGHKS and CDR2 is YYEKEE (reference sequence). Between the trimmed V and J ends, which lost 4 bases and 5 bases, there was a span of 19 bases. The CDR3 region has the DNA TGTGCCAGCAGCCTAATAGCGGCCTACCCCAACAATGAGCAGTTCTTC. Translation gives CASSLIAAYPNNEQFF.

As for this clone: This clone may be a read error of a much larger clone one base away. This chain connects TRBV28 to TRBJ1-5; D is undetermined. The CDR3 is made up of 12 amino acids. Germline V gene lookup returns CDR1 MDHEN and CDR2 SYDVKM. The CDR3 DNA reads TGTGCCAGCAGTTCGACCCATCAGCTCCAGCATTTT. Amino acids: CASSSTHQLQHF.

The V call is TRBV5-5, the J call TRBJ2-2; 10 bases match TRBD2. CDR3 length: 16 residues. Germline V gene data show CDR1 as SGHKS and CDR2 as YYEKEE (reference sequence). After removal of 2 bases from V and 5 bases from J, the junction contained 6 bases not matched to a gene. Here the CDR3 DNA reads TGTGCCAGCAGCTTTATTGGGACTAGCGTAACCGGGGAGCTGTTTTTT. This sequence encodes CASSFIGTSVTGELFF.

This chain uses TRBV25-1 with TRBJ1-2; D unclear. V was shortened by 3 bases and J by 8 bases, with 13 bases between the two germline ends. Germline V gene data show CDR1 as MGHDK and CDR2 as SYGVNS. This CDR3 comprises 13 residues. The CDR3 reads CASSENPWRGYTF. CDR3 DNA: TGTGCCAGCAGTGAGAACCCTTGGAGGGGCTACACCTTC.

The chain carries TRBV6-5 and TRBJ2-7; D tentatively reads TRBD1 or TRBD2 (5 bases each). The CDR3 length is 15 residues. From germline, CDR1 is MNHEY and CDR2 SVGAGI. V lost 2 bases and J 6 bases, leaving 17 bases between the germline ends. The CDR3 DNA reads TGTGCCAGCAGTTACCTAAAACCGGGACGGATCGAGCAGTACTTC. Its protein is CASSYLKPGRIEQYF.

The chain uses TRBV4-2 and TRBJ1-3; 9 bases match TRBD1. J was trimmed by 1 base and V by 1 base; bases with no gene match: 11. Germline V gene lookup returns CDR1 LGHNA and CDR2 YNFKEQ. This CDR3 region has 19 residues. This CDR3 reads CASSQGGTGSDGSGNTIYF. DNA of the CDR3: TGTGCCAGCAGCCAAGGCGGGACAGGGAGTGATGGGTCTGGAAACACCATATATTTT.

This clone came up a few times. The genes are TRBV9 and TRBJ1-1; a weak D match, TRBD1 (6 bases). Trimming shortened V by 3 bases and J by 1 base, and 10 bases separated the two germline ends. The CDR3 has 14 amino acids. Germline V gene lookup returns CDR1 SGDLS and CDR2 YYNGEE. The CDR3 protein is CASSETGQNTEAFF. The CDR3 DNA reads TGTGCCAGCAGCGAGACAGGCCAGAACACTGAAGCTTTCTTT.

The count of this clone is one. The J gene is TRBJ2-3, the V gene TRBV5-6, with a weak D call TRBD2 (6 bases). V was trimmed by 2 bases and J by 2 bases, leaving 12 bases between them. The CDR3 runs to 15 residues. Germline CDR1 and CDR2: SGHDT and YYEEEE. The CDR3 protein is CASSFFSGDTDTQYF. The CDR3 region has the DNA TGTGCCAGCAGCTTTTTTAGCGGAGACACAGATACGCAGTATTTT. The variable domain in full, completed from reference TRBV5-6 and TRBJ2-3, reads DAGVTQSPTHLIKTRGQQVTLRCSPKSGHDTVSWYQQALGQGPQFIFQYYEEEERQRGNFPDRFSGHQFPNYSSELNVNALLLGDSALYLCASSFFSGDTDTQYFGPGTRLTVL.

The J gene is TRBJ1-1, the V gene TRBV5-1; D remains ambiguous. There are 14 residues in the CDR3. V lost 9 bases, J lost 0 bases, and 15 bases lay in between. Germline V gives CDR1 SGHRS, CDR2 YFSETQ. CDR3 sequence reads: CATSRRNMNTEAFF. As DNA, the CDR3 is TGCGCCACCTCCCGGAGGAACATGAACACTGAAGCTTTCTTT.

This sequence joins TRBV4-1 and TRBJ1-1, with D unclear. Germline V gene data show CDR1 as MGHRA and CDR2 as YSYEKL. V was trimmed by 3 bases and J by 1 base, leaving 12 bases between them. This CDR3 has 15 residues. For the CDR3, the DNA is TGCGCCAGCAGCCAGATACGTCCCCGGAACACTGAAGCTTTCTTT. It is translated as CASSQIRPRNTEAFF.

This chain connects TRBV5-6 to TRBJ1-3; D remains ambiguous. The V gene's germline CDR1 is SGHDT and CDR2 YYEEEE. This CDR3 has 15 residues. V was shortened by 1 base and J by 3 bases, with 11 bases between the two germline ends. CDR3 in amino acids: CASSLREVDGNTIYF. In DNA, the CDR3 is TGTGCCAGCAGCTTGAGGGAGGTCGATGGAAACACCATATATTTT.

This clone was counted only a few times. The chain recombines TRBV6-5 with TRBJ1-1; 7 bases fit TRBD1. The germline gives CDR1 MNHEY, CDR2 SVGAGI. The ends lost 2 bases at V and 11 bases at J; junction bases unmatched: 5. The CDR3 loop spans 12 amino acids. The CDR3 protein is CASSYQTGVAFF. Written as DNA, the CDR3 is TGTGCCAGCAGTTACCAAACAGGGGTGGCTTTCTTT.

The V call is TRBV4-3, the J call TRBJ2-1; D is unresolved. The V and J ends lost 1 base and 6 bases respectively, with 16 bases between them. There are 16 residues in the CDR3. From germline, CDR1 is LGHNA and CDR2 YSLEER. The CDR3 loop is CASSQVLARPGNEQFF. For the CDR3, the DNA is TGCGCCAGCAGCCAAGTTCTGGCGAGACCGGGCAATGAGCAGTTCTTC.

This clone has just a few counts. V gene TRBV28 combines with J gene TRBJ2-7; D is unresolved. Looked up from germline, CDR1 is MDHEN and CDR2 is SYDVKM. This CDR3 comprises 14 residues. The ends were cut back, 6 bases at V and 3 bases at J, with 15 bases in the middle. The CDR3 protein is CASSPRSYVYEQYF. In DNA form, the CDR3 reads TGTGCCAGCAGCCCCAGATCGTACGTCTACGAGCAGTACTTC.

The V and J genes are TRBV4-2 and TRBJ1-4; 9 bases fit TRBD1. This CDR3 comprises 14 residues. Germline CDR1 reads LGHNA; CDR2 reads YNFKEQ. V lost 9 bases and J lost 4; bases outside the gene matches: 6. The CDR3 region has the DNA TGTGCCAGTCGTCTGGACAGGGGTAATGAAAAACTGTTTTTT. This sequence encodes CASRLDRGNEKLFF.

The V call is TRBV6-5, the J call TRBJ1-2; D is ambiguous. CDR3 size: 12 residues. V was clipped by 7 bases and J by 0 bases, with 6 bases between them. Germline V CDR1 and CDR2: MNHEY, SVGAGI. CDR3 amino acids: CASKAANYGYTF. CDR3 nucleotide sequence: TGTGCCAGCAAGGCAGCTAACTATGGCTACACCTTC.

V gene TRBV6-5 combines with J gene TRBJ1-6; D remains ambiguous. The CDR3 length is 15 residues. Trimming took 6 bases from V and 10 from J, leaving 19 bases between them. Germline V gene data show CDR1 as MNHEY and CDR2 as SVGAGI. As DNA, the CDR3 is TGTGCCAGCAGGGCCCCTCGGGAGGGTTGGTCACCCCTCCACTTT. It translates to CASRAPREGWSPLHF.

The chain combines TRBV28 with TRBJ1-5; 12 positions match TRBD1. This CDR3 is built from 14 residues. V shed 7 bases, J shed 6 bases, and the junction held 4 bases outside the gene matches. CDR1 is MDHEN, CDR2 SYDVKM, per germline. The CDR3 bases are TGTGCCAGCACCGGGACAGGGGGCGGTCAGCCCCAGCATTTT. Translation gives CASTGTGGGQPQHF.